These T cell receptor beta chains were read from a single sample in a study of cytomegalovirus exposure and HLA in healthy donors. The protocol was immunoSEQ multiplex PCR, while the TCRdb copy is restricted to in-frame clones and leaves out a portion. The repertoire includes about 110,000 clones, about 81% of them detected once, and approximately 2.6% sits in the top ten. Sample: PBMCs. The receptors were gathered from a male donor in good health and CMV-seropositive. Each CDR3 is given without its conserved first and last residue. The order of the fields is D gene, V gene, CDR3 protein. D genes are given only for firm matches.

d_gene: NA
v_gene: TRBV1
CDR3aa: TSSQGSVGQDHSGGGGNTIY

d_gene: NA
v_gene: TRBV7-9
CDR3aa: ASRPPGSTNEKLF

d_gene: NA
v_gene: TRBV5-1
CDR3aa: ASSRSGQNSYEQY

d_gene: NA
v_gene: TRBV6-5
CDR3aa: ASSFQGGGYT

d_gene: NA
v_gene: TRBV19
CDR3aa: ASSIDRTTEQF

d_gene: NA
v_gene: TRBV6-6
CDR3aa: ASSYSGRGDYGYT

d_gene: NA
v_gene: TRBV5-4
CDR3aa: ASSLAGNQPQH

d_gene: NA
v_gene: TRBV5-6
CDR3aa: ASSFGWNSYEQY

d_gene: NA
v_gene: TRBV18
CDR3aa: ASSRDIFGNQPQH

d_gene: NA
v_gene: TRBV4-3
CDR3aa: ASSHRRTGITGELF

d_gene: NA
v_gene: TRBV28
CDR3aa: ASSFVGANTGELF

d_gene: TRBD2
v_gene: TRBV6-5
CDR3aa: ASSYGRVGTDTQY

d_gene: NA
v_gene: TRBV6-6
CDR3aa: ASSYSGVYGYT

d_gene: TRBD2
v_gene: TRBV5-1
CDR3aa: ASSPYSGDTYEQY

d_gene: NA
v_gene: TRBV7-3
CDR3aa: ASSPGHVNTEAF

d_gene: NA
v_gene: TRBV27
CDR3aa: ASSGRSGTDTQY

d_gene: TRBD1
v_gene: TRBV5-1
CDR3aa: ASSFPTGGYMNTEAF

d_gene: NA
v_gene: TRBV9
CDR3aa: ASSVWGEGTGELF

d_gene: NA
v_gene: TRBV7-9
CDR3aa: ASSFRDTIY

d_gene: TRBD1
v_gene: TRBV11-2
CDR3aa: ASSTNGQGAFHGGELF

d_gene: NA
v_gene: TRBV29-1
CDR3aa: SVDRGDTQY

d_gene: TRBD1
v_gene: TRBV29-1
CDR3aa: SVVDRGNYGYT

d_gene: TRBD2
v_gene: TRBV27
CDR3aa: ASSPLTSGRPQETQY

d_gene: NA
v_gene: TRBV4-2
CDR3aa: ASSQAGFTEQY

d_gene: NA
v_gene: TRBV9
CDR3aa: ASSSGTRTGAF

d_gene: TRBD2
v_gene: TRBV19
CDR3aa: ASRLTSGDQETQY

d_gene: TRBD1
v_gene: TRBV19
CDR3aa: ASKTGGSHYSNQPQH

d_gene: TRBD1
v_gene: TRBV30
CDR3aa: AWSRGLVGNQPQH

d_gene: TRBD1
v_gene: TRBV9
CDR3aa: ASSRQGRGDTEAF

d_gene: NA
v_gene: TRBV4-3
CDR3aa: ASSQELGTHVIPTNYGYT

d_gene: NA
v_gene: TRBV18
CDR3aa: ASSPRGGASETDTQY

d_gene: TRBD1
v_gene: TRBV15
CDR3aa: ATSSSTGGYEQY

d_gene: NA
v_gene: TRBV25-1
CDR3aa: ASSEPPNSEQY

d_gene: NA
v_gene: TRBV13
CDR3aa: ASSLRGDNQPQH

d_gene: NA
v_gene: TRBV18
CDR3aa: ASSGGGSNNSPLH

d_gene: NA
v_gene: TRBV5-1
CDR3aa: ASSLGSGRPEAF

d_gene: NA
v_gene: TRBV15
CDR3aa: ATSRESGGYGYT

d_gene: TRBD2
v_gene: TRBV7-3
CDR3aa: ASSQTSGRSNEQF

d_gene: TRBD2
v_gene: TRBV6-1
CDR3aa: ASSRGLVYNEQF

d_gene: TRBD2
v_gene: TRBV2
CDR3aa: ASNANGGAVGELF

d_gene: NA
v_gene: TRBV6-5
CDR3aa: ASSYSIGVPSYEQY

d_gene: TRBD2
v_gene: TRBV7-9
CDR3aa: ASSPGLAGGETQY

d_gene: TRBD1
v_gene: TRBV7-2
CDR3aa: ASSSRTGDSYEQY

d_gene: TRBD2
v_gene: TRBV5-1
CDR3aa: ASSLAGGWEETQY

d_gene: TRBD1
v_gene: TRBV5-8
CDR3aa: ASSGDPSGTGQNNEQF

d_gene: NA
v_gene: TRBV5-5
CDR3aa: ASSPVLDTEAF

d_gene: NA
v_gene: TRBV5-4
CDR3aa: ASSFGPGAEQY

d_gene: TRBD2
v_gene: TRBV7-3
CDR3aa: ASSLTSGGGGGTDTQY

d_gene: TRBD2
v_gene: TRBV4-2
CDR3aa: ASSVAGVEQF

d_gene: NA
v_gene: TRBV28
CDR3aa: ASSLGGGPYNYGYT

d_gene: TRBD1
v_gene: TRBV6-1
CDR3aa: ASSEGGRGPYEQY

d_gene: TRBD2
v_gene: TRBV28
CDR3aa: ASSLYGGDSTGELF